The rows below give T cell receptor beta chains drawn from one sample of a study of somatic mutations in cytotoxic T cells in rheumatoid arthritis. Libraries were prepared by immunoSEQ multiplex PCR; TCRdb keeps only in-frame clonotypes and omits some of them. The sample has around 2,900 clones, approximately 90% seen once. The sequencing input was CD8+ T cells sorted from blood. Every receptor here comes from a woman between 18 and 30 years old with rheumatoid arthritis. Each CDR3 is given with its conserved first and last residue. The D gene is left open where the match is weak.

>TRBV4-1|TRBD2|TRBJ2-1
TGCGCCAGCAGCGACCGACTAGCGGGGAGCTCCTACAATGAGCAGTTCTTC
CASSDRLAGSSYNEQFF
>TRBV5-5|TRBD2|TRBJ2-1
TGTGCCAGCAGCGCAGGAGGAAGCGGGGGCAGCTCCTACAATGAGCAGTTCTTC
CASSAGGSGGSSYNEQFF
>TRBV30|.|TRBJ1-2
TGTGCCTGGGGACTTCTCGCAGAGGGCTACACCTTC
CAWGLLAEGYTF
>TRBV6-5|.|TRBJ2-7
TGTGCCAGCAGTCCTGCGTACGAGCAGTACTTC
CASSPAYEQYF
>TRBV19|TRBD2|TRBJ2-1
TGTGCCAGTATAAGGGAGGGTGAGCAGTTCTTC
CASIREGEQFF
>TRBV28|.|TRBJ2-2
TGTGCCAGCAGTTTAAAGCGGGTGGTAACCGGGGAGCTGTTTTTT
CASSLKRVVTGELFF
>TRBV19|.|TRBJ1-2
TGTGCCAGTAGAATGAGTTGGACAGCTAACTATAACTATGGCTACACCTTC
CASRMSWTANYNYGYTF
>TRBV28|TRBD1|TRBJ2-7
TGTGCCAGCAGTGTTGGGACAGGTCTCGAGCAGTACTTC
CASSVGTGLEQYF
>TRBV7-2|.|TRBJ2-1
TGTGCCAGCAGCTTAGTCCAGAATGAGCAGTTCTTC
CASSLVQNEQFF
>TRBV27|.|TRBJ1-1
TGTGCCAGCAGGTTCACTGTAGCGGCTGAAGCTTTCTTT
CASRFTVAAEAFF
>TRBV28|TRBD1|TRBJ2-5
TGTGCCAGCAGTTCCGGGACAGGGAGAGAGACCCAGTACTTC
CASSSGTGRETQYF
>TRBV9|TRBD2|TRBJ2-3
TGTGCCAGCAGCGTAACGGCGGGAGTAGGAGATACGCAGTATTTT
CASSVTAGVGDTQYF